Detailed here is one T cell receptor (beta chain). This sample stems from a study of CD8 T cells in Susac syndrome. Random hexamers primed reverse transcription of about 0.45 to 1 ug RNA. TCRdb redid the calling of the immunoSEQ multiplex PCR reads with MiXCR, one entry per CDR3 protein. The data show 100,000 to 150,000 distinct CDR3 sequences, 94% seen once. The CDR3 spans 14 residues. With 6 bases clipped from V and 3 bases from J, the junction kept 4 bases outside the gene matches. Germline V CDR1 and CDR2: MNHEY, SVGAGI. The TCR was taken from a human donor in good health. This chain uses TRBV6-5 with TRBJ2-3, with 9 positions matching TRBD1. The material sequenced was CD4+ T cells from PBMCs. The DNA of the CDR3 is TGTGCCAGCAGCCGGGACAGGGTAACAGATACGCAGTATTTT. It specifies CASSRDRVTDTQYF.